This TCR beta chain emerged from a study of vaccination effects on CD4 cells after COVID-19. Study information: Post-vaccine draws lagged the second dose by a median of 72 days.

Study findings and constraints: Clones that were induced by infection or by vaccine showed marked contraction late after vaccination.

Repertoires were generated with immunoSEQ multiplex PCR, while TCRdb's copy carries only in-frame clones and drops some. The table includes more than 65,000 clones, approximately 81% detected once. Prior to sequencing, the ViraFEST assay stimulated PBMC with viral peptide pools, which expanded the antigen-specific CD4+ T cells. Cells that had been cultured for approximately ten days were the source of isolated CD4+ T cells. Vaccine administered to participants consisted of two doses of either BNT162b2 or mRNA-1273. Negative nucleocapsid antibody tests before and after vaccination confirmed no previous SARS-CoV-2 infection. Worth noting for this clone: Its antigen is unknown.

The CDR3 length is 17 residues. Germline CDR1 is SGHRS and CDR2 is YFSETQ. V gave up 7 bases and J gave up 2 bases; unmatched junction bases: 13. The source of this sequence is a human donor who received a COVID-19 vaccine. J is TRBJ1-5 and V is TRBV5-1; 9 nucleotides agree with TRBD1. The sample in question was CD4+ T cells from PBMCs cultured with HCoV-229E spike peptides, obtained after COVID-19 vaccination. The DNA for the CDR3 is TGCGCCAGCGCACCCGGGACAGGGACTATCGGCAATCAGCCCCAGCATTTT. Amino acids: CASAPGTGTIGNQPQHF.